This is a list of T cell receptor beta chains from one sample in a study of chemoradiotherapy in HPV16-positive cancers. Measured with immunoSEQ multiplex PCR; TCRdb has only the in-frame clones, and not every one. Found here are about 29,000 clones, approximately 91% of them singletons; the top ten hold 22%. The sample here was blood, taken from a patient who underwent chemoradiotherapy. The source is a human donor with HPV-associated anogenital cancer. Both conserved end residues are part of each CDR3. A D gene is named only where the DNA matches it firmly. Size is stated for part of the rows, as once, few or many counts, or as a class when the clone is expanded.

DNA	CDR3	J	size	V	D
TGTGCCAGCCCTCGGCTTGCGGTGGGTGAGCAGTTCTTC	CASPRLAVGEQFF	TRBJ2-1	NA	TRBV2	NA
TGTGCCTGGAGTGCTGCCCGCTACGAGCAGTACTTC	CAWSAARYEQYF	TRBJ2-7	NA	TRBV30	NA
TGTGCCAGCAGTCAGGACATGACGGAGACCCAGTACTTC	CASSQDMTETQYF	TRBJ2-5	once	TRBV2	NA
TGTGCCAGCATTTCTAATCCGAACACCGGGGAGCTGTTTTTT	CASISNPNTGELFF	TRBJ2-2	once	TRBV2	NA
TGTGCCAGCAGCTTAGGGCTAGCGGGAGGAAAAGCGTACAATGAGCAGTTCTTC	CASSLGLAGGKAYNEQFF	TRBJ2-1	NA	TRBV11-2	TRBD2
TGTGCCAGCAGTGATGGGACCACCTCTGGAAACACCATATATTTT	CASSDGTTSGNTIYF	TRBJ1-3	NA	TRBV27	NA
TGTGCCAGCAGGTCTAACAATGAGCAGTTCTTC	CASRSNNEQFF	TRBJ2-1	NA	TRBV6-1	NA
TGTGCCAGCAGCTTATCAGGGGGCGAGGACGAGCAGTACTTC	CASSLSGGEDEQYF	TRBJ2-7	NA	TRBV7-8	TRBD1
TGTGCCAGCAGCTCCGCGGGGGGCCCCACAACGCGGAACACTGAAGCTTTCTTT	CASSSAGGPTTRNTEAFF	TRBJ1-1	NA	TRBV7-8	NA
TGTGCCAGCAGCTACCACCAGCATACTAACTATGGCTACACCTTC	CASSYHQHTNYGYTF	TRBJ1-2	NA	TRBV4-2	NA
TGTGCCTGGAGTGATGGGTACCAAGAGACCCAGTACTTC	CAWSDGYQETQYF	TRBJ2-5	NA	TRBV30	NA
TGTGCCACCCGAACAGGGGGCTGGAGTTCCTACGAGCAGTACTTC	CATRTGGWSSYEQYF	TRBJ2-7	NA	TRBV28	TRBD1
TGTGCCAGCAGCCGGGGGCAGGGCTATGGCTACACCTTC	CASSRGQGYGYTF	TRBJ1-2	NA	TRBV5-8	NA
TGTGCCAGCAGCAGCAGGGACCTCGATGGCTACACCTTC	CASSSRDLDGYTF	TRBJ1-2	NA	TRBV11-2	NA
TGTGCCAGCAGTGAAAGTGTGAGCTCTGGAAACACCATATATTTT	CASSESVSSGNTIYF	TRBJ1-3	NA	TRBV2	NA
TGTGCCAGCAGCCAATATGACAGGGGAATGAACACTGAAGCTTTCTTT	CASSQYDRGMNTEAFF	TRBJ1-1	NA	TRBV16	TRBD1
TGTGCCAGCAGCAGGGACCCGGGACAGGGGATTTACGAGCAGTACTTC	CASSRDPGQGIYEQYF	TRBJ2-7	NA	TRBV7-6	TRBD1
TGTGCCAGCAGCCACCTTTGGGGGGCAGATACGCAGTATTTT	CASSHLWGADTQYF	TRBJ2-3	NA	TRBV27	NA
TGTGCCAGCAAGAGGGACAGGGCCTACGAGCAGTACTTC	CASKRDRAYEQYF	TRBJ2-7	NA	TRBV2	TRBD1
TGTGCCACCAGCAGGTTGACAGGAGTGAACACTGAAGCTTTCTTT	CATSRLTGVNTEAFF	TRBJ1-1	NA	TRBV15	NA
TGTGCCAGCAAGGAAGGGGGGTGGTCCAATCAGCCCCAGCATTTT	CASKEGGWSNQPQHF	TRBJ1-5	NA	TRBV28	NA
TGTGCCAGCAGTTTACCCAACAGGGGGAGGGAGACCCAGTACTTC	CASSLPNRGRETQYF	TRBJ2-5	once	TRBV28	TRBD1
TGCGCCAGCAGCCAATTCGGGACAGGACAAGAGACCCAGTACTTC	CASSQFGTGQETQYF	TRBJ2-5	NA	TRBV4-1	TRBD1
TGCGCCAGCAGCCAAGTACCTAGCGGGGTTCCCTACAATGAGCAGTTCTTC	CASSQVPSGVPYNEQFF	TRBJ2-1	NA	TRBV4-1	TRBD2
TGTGCCAGCAGGCCCGGACAGATGAACACTGAAGCTTTCTTT	CASRPGQMNTEAFF	TRBJ1-1	NA	TRBV6-5	NA
TGTGCCAGCACACAGGGCTACGAGCAGTACTTC	CASTQGYEQYF	TRBJ2-7	NA	TRBV28	NA
TGTGCCAGCAGCGGGTATGGCTACACCTTC	CASSGYGYTF	TRBJ1-2	NA	TRBV7-9	NA